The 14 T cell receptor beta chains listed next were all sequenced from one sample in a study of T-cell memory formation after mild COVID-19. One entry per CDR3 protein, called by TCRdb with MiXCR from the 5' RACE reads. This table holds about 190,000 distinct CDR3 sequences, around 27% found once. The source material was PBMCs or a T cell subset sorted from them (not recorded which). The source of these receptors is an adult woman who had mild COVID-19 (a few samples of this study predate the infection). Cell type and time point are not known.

The CDR3 region has the DNA TGTGCCAGCAGCCCTAGTGGGTTGAGGGGGTTTAGCACAGATACGCAGTATTTT. It translates to CASSPSGLRGFSTDTQYF. This chain connects TRBV7-2 to TRBJ2-3; tentative D call: TRBD1 (6 bases). This CDR3 contains 18 residues. Germline V lookup: CDR1 SGHTA, CDR2 FQGNSA. V lost 5 bases and J lost 0, with 21 bases in between.

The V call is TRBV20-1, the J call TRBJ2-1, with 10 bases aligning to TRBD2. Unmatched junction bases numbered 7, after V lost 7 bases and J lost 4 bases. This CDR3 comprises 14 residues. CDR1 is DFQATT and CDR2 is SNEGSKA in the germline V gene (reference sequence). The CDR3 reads CSVISGGNYNEQFF. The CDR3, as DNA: TGCAGTGTTATTAGCGGGGGGAATTACAATGAGCAGTTCTTC.

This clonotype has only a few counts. The CDR3 spells CASRSGQMANYGYTF. DNA for the CDR3: TGTGCCAGCAGGTCTGGACAGATGGCTAACTATGGCTACACCTTC. V is TRBV7-9 and J is TRBJ1-2; TRBD1 is a possible D gene (6 bases). Germline values: CDR1 SEHNR, CDR2 FQNEAQ (reference sequence). The CDR3 is 15 residues long. V lost 6 bases to trimming and J lost 0 bases, with 14 bases between them.

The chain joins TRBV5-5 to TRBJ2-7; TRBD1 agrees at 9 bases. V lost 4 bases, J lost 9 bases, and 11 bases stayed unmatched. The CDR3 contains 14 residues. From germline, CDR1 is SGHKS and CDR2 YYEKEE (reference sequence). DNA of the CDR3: TGTGCCAGCAGCCTTCCGGGACAGGGTACTGTGCAGTACTTC. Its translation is CASSLPGQGTVQYF.

The CDR3 bases are TGTGCCAGCTCACCGATCTCAGATGACAGGGGGGAAGCTTTCTTT. As protein: CASSPISDDRGEAFF. The rearrangement joins TRBV18 to TRBJ1-1; 9 nucleotides match TRBD1. Germline assignment: CDR1 KGHSH and CDR2 LQKENI. CDR3 length equals 15 residues. Trimming took 3 bases from V and 8 from J; bases not matched to a gene: 10.

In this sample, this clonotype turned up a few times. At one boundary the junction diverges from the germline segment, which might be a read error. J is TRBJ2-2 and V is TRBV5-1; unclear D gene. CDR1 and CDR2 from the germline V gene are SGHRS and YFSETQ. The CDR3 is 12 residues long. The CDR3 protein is CASSPKTGELFF. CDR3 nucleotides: TGCGCCAGCAGCCCGAAGACCGGGGAGCTGTTTTTT.

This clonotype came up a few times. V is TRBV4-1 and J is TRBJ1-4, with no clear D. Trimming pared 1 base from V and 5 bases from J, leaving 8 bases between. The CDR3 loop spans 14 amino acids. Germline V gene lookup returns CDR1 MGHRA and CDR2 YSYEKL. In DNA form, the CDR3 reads TGCGCCAGCAGCCAAGGCTTAGGGAATGAAAAACTGTTTTTT. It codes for CASSQGLGNEKLFF.

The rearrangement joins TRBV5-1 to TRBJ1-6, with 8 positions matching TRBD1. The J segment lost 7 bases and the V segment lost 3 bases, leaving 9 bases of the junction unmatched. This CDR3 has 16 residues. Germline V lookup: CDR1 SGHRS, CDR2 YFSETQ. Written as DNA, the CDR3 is TGCGCCAGCAGCTCCGGGACAGGAGTTCGAAATTCACCCCTCCACTTT. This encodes CASSSGTGVRNSPLHF.

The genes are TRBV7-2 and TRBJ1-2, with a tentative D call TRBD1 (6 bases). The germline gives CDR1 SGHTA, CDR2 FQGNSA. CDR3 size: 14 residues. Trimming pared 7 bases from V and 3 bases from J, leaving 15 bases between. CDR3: CASTSRGGDYGYTF. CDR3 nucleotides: TGTGCCAGCACGTCCAGAGGGGGTGACTATGGCTACACCTTC.

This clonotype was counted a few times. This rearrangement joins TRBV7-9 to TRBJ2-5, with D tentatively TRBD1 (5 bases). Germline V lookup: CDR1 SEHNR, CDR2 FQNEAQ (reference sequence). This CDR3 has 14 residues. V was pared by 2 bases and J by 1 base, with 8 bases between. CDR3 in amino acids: CASSLQGPQETQYF. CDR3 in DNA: TGTGCCAGCAGCTTACAGGGTCCCCAAGAGACCCAGTACTTC.

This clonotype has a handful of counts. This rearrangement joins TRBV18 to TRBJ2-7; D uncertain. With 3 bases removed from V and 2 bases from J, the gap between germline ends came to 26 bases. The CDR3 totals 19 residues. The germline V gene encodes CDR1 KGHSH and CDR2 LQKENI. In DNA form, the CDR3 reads TGTGCCAGCTCACCCCTCGAGCTCCCAGCCCTAGTTGAGACCTACGAGCAGTACTTC. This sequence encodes CASSPLELPALVETYEQYF.

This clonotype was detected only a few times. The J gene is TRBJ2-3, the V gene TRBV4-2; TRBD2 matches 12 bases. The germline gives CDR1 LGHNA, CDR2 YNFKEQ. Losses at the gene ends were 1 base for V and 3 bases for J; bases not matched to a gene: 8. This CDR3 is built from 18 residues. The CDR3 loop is CASSQVLLGLAGTDTQYF. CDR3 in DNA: TGTGCCAGCAGCCAAGTCTTGCTAGGACTAGCGGGAACAGATACGCAGTATTTT.

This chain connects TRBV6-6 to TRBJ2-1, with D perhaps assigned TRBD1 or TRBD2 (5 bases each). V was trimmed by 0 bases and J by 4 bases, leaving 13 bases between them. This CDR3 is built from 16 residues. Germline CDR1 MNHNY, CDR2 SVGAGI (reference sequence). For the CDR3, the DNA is TGTGCCAGCAGTTACTCTCCGGGACGCCCTTACAATGAGCAGTTCTTC. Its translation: CASSYSPGRPYNEQFF.

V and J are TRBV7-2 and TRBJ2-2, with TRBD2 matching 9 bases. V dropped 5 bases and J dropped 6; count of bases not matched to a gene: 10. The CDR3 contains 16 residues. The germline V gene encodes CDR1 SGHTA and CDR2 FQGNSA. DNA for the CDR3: TGTGCCAGCAGCCCTCGGGGTAGCGGGAGTTCCGGGGAGCTGTTTTTT. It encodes CASSPRGSGSSGELFF.